The present entry profiles one TCR beta chain with its context. The antigen it recognizes is unknown. Within one base of it there is no much larger clone, and no base qualities were kept. This entry belongs to a study of regulatory dendritic cells for organ transplantation (dated 2017 in TCRdb). For the wider study: Sorted naive and memory CD4+ and CD8+ T cells had their TCRbeta repertoires sequenced both before and after allostimulation with either regulatory or mature dendritic cells.

FACS was used to sort CD4+ or CD8+ cells into naive T cells (CD45RA+) and memory T cells (CD45RO+). T cells for TCR sequencing came from two healthy control subjects. Sorted T cell subsets that were not stimulated were used as baseline controls for the mixed lymphocyte reactions. The Qiagen DNeasy Blood & Tissue Kit was used to extract genomic DNA. CDR1 and CDR2, looked up from the germline V gene, are SGHTA and FQGTGA. V is trimmed back by 5 bases and J by 2 bases, and the junction contains 10 bases that no gene match accounts for. Including cysteine and phenylalanine, the CDR3 has 16 amino acids. The only DNA kept is the CDR3, 48 bases in frame from the first base. TCRbeta CDR3 regions were amplified by multiplexed two-step PCR using Vbeta-specific forward primers and Jbeta-specific reverse primers. Through the immunoSEQ service, TCRbeta libraries were sequenced on an Illumina instrument. Processing in the source paper ran as follows. V, D and J genes were assigned using IMGT annotation, and counts were corrected for multiplex PCR bias using synthetic CDR3 analogues. In the immunoSEQ Analyzer, repertoire clonality was calculated as one minus normalized Shannon entropy. Fisher's exact test with Benjamini-Hochberg false discovery rate control was used to define clonal expansion, with two-tailed P<0.01. Sourced from immuneACCESS, this table was stored by TCRdb with only in-frame sequences that have V and J called. A share of the clones is absent; for the studies checked, an unresolved V gene accounts for under half, and the remainder has no known explanation. V and J calls and clone size are given by that table; D and trimming were obtained from the DNA. This sample is represented by about 29,000 clones; about 79% of them were singletons. About 2.4% of the sample is taken by the ten largest.

General findings and caveats noted by the study authors: Allostimulation expanded memory CD8+ clones in both subjects, but regulatory dendritic cells appeared to induce more limited expansion than mature dendritic cells. The repertoires of naive CD4+ and CD8+ T cells were highly diverse, while memory cell repertoires were less diverse, with memory CD8+ cells being the most oligoclonal. Among the resting subsets, memory CD8+ T cells contained the most alloreactive TCR clonotypes. Only a couple of subjects were sequenced, and the authors noted considerable between-individual heterogeneity in the alloreactive memory CD8+ T cell pool.

The specimen was memory CD4+ T cells from blood. This specimen's cell subset or site label, per the study, means: CD45RO+ memory T cells. The sequence joins TRBV7-3 to TRBJ2-5; 8 bases in the junction line up with TRBD2. This TCR was sampled from a human donor in good health. The CDR3 sequence is CASSPRGAGVQETQYF. Read as DNA, the sequence is TGTGCCAGCAGCCCTCGGGGAGCGGGAGTTCAAGAGACCCAGTACTTC.